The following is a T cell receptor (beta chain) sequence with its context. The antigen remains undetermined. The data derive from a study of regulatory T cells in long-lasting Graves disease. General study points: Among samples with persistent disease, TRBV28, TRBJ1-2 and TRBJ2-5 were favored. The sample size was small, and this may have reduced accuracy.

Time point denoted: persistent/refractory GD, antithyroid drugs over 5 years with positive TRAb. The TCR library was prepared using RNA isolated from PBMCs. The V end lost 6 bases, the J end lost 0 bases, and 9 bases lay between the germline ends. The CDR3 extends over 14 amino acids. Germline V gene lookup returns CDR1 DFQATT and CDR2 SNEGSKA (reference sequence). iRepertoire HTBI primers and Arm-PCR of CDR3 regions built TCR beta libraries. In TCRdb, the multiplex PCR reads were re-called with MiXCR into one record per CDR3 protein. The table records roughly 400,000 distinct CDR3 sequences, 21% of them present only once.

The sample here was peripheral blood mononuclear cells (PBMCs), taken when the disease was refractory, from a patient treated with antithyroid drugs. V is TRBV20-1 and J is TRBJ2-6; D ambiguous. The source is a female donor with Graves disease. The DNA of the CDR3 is TGCAGTGCGCTTCCGGGCTCTGGGGCCAACGTCCTGACTTTC. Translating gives CSALPGSGANVLTF.